A selection of T cell receptor beta chains follows, all from one sample in a study of cytomegalovirus exposure and HLA in healthy donors. Measured with immunoSEQ multiplex PCR; TCRdb has only the in-frame clones, and not every one. The sample shows 200,000 or so clones, about 81% of them seen only once. Sequencing used PBMCs. Receptors originate from a woman younger than 30 in good health and CMV-seronegative. CDR3s include the opening cysteine and the closing phenylalanine or tryptophan. A D gene is named only where the DNA matches it firmly. Not all rows give a size; the values are once, few, many and, for expanded clones, a class.

CDR3 protein | CDR3 DNA | D gene | V gene | clone size | J gene
CASSVDRRTTDTQYF | TGTGCCAGCAGTGTGGACAGGCGAACCACAGATACGCAGTATTTT | TRBD1 | TRBV27 | . | TRBJ2-3
CASSPRQGVYEQYF | TGTGCCAGCTCACCCAGACAGGGGGTCTACGAGCAGTACTTC | TRBD1 | TRBV18 | . | TRBJ2-7
CATSRGQGNEQFF | TGTGCCACCAGCAGAGGGCAGGGTAATGAGCAGTTCTTC | . | TRBV15 | . | TRBJ2-1
CSVGTGGEGNQPQHF | TGCAGCGTCGGGACAGGGGGCGAGGGGAATCAGCCCCAGCATTTT | TRBD1 | TRBV29-1 | . | TRBJ1-5
CASTNGQGNLGLYGYTF | TGTGCCAGCACTAATGGACAGGGTAATTTAGGTCTCTATGGCTACACCTTC | TRBD1 | TRBV2 | . | TRBJ1-2
CASSGGKIDTQYF | TGTGCCAGCTCAGGGGGGAAGATAGATACGCAGTATTTT | . | TRBV18 | . | TRBJ2-3
CATGANYGYTF | TGTGCCACAGGGGCAAACTATGGCTACACCTTC | . | TRBV6-5 | . | TRBJ1-2
CASSERGLGSYEQYF | TGTGCCAGCAGTGAAAGAGGGTTAGGAAGCTACGAGCAGTACTTC | . | TRBV25-1 | . | TRBJ2-7
CSVGGEATSNTGELFF | TGCAGCGTTGGGGGGGAGGCGACGTCGAACACCGGGGAGCTGTTTTTT | . | TRBV29-1 | . | TRBJ2-2
CASRLGARPGNQPQHF | TGTGCCAGCAGGTTAGGGGCCCGCCCTGGCAATCAGCCCCAGCATTTT | . | TRBV27 | . | TRBJ1-5
CASSLSFGGNQPQHF | TGTGCCAGCTCCCTATCGTTCGGGGGCAATCAGCCCCAGCATTTT | . | TRBV18 | . | TRBJ1-5
CASSLGTGPEAFF | TGCGCCAGCAGCTTGGGAACAGGGCCTGAAGCTTTCTTT | . | TRBV5-1 | few | TRBJ1-1
CASSQDFGEQYF | TGCGCCAGCAGCCAAGATTTCGGCGAGCAGTACTTC | . | TRBV4-1 | . | TRBJ2-7
CASSVSGAGYTF | TGCGCCAGCAGCGTTTCAGGGGCTGGCTACACCTTC | . | TRBV5-1 | . | TRBJ1-2
CASSWAGRQGQFF | TGTGCCAGCAGTTGGGCGGGTCGACAGGGCCAGTTCTTC | TRBD1 | TRBV28 | . | TRBJ2-1
CASSRSRDSPYEQYF | TGTGCCAGCAGTCGATCCCGGGACAGCCCCTACGAGCAGTACTTC | TRBD1 | TRBV6-5 | few | TRBJ2-7
CASSLTGGDEQYF | TGCGCCAGCAGCTTGACAGGGGGGGACGAGCAGTACTTC | . | TRBV5-1 | . | TRBJ2-7
CASTGGREQFF | TGTGCCAGCACCGGGGGGCGGGAGCAGTTCTTC | . | TRBV7-9 | few | TRBJ2-1
CASSFLAGANYGYTF | TGTGCCAGCAGTTTCCTGGCAGGGGCTAACTATGGCTACACCTTC | . | TRBV28 | . | TRBJ1-2
CASSLQTGDYGYTF | TGTGCCAGCAGCCTCCAGACAGGGGACTATGGCTACACCTTC | TRBD1 | TRBV13 | . | TRBJ1-2
CSVDGTSGQETQYF | TGCAGCGTCGATGGGACTAGCGGACAAGAGACCCAGTACTTC | TRBD2 | TRBV29-1 | . | TRBJ2-5
CATRDNSGNTIYF | TGTGCCACCCGGGACAACTCTGGAAACACCATATATTTT | . | TRBV27 | . | TRBJ1-3
CASSLYDPGNEQFF | TGTGCCAGCAGTTTATATGATCCGGGGAATGAGCAGTTCTTC | . | TRBV27 | . | TRBJ2-1
CASTQDRVWDEQYF | TGTGCCAGCACCCAAGACAGGGTTTGGGACGAGCAGTACTTC | TRBD1 | TRBV6-5 | . | TRBJ2-7
CASSEAPDRDPGYTF | TGTGCCAGCAGTGAAGCCCCGGACAGGGATCCTGGCTACACCTTC | TRBD1 | TRBV6-1 | . | TRBJ1-2
CASGLVILSASGGAETQYF | TGTGCTAGTGGTTTGGTCATTTTATCGGCTAGCGGGGGCGCAGAGACCCAGTACTTC | TRBD2 | TRBV12-5 | . | TRBJ2-5
CASSKPRQGRLDYGYTF | TGTGCCAGCAGCAAACCCCGACAGGGGAGGTTGGACTATGGCTACACCTTC | . | TRBV21-1 | few | TRBJ1-2
CASRFTGGGSNEQFF | TGTGCCAGTAGATTCACCGGCGGGGGGAGCAATGAGCAGTTCTTC | TRBD2 | TRBV19 | . | TRBJ2-1
CASSQGGWDINTGELFF | TGCGCCAGCAGCCAAGGAGGTTGGGACATTAACACCGGGGAGCTGTTTTTT | . | TRBV4-1 | . | TRBJ2-2
CASSLSASGDEQFF | TGTGCCAGCAGCTTAAGCGCTAGCGGGGATGAGCAGTTCTTC | TRBD2 | TRBV5-4 | . | TRBJ2-1
CASSLAAVPYSNQPQHF | TGCGCCAGCAGCCTTGCGGCAGTCCCTTATAGCAATCAGCCCCAGCATTTT | . | TRBV4-1 | . | TRBJ1-5
CASSYGTGPALEQYF | TGTGCCAGCAGCTATGGGACAGGGCCAGCCCTCGAGCAGTACTTC | TRBD1 | TRBV11-2 | . | TRBJ2-7
CASCRAGSGDYTF | TGTGCCAGTTGTAGGGCGGGGTCGGGGGACTACACCTTC | . | TRBV6-5 | . | TRBJ1-2
CASKVGTASYEQYF | TGTGCCAGCAAGGTTGGGACAGCCTCCTACGAGCAGTACTTC | TRBD1 | TRBV6-5 | . | TRBJ2-7
CASRARGGENTDTQYF | TGTGCCAGTAGGGCTAGGGGCGGGGAGAACACAGATACGCAGTATTTT | . | TRBV19 | . | TRBJ2-3
CASSWDRGAYEQYF | TGCGCCAGCAGCTGGGACAGGGGAGCTTACGAGCAGTACTTC | TRBD1 | TRBV5-1 | . | TRBJ2-7
CASSFRSEQFF | TGTGCCAGCAGTTTTCGGAGTGAGCAGTTCTTC | . | TRBV28 | . | TRBJ2-1
CASNTRQGARTDTQYF | TGTGCCAGCAATACCCGACAGGGGGCGCGCACAGATACGCAGTATTTT | TRBD1 | TRBV28 | . | TRBJ2-3
CSAPRLGQTDGYTF | TGCAGCGCTCCGAGACTGGGACAGACTGACGGCTACACCTTC | TRBD1 | TRBV29-1 | . | TRBJ1-2